This is a list of T cell receptor beta chains from one sample in a study of blood T cell repertoires in COVID-19. Method: immunoSEQ multiplex PCR; TCRdb's copy keeps in-frame clones and lacks some. The repertoire has around 300,000 clones, around 85% of them found once; the top ten carry approximately 11%. The sequenced material came from peripheral blood. The receptors shown here come from a woman between 70 and 85 years old with acute or convalescent COVID-19. CDR3s include the opening cysteine and the closing phenylalanine or tryptophan. Fields, in order: V gene, J gene, D gene, clone size, CDR3 protein, CDR3 DNA. A D gene is named only where the DNA matches it firmly. Clone size is shown for a subset of rows, as once, few, many or a class of expanded clone.

TRBV13	TRBJ2-5	TRBD2	.	CASSLRTSGGPETQYF	TGTGCCAGCAGCCTCAGGACTAGCGGGGGGCCAGAGACCCAGTACTTC
TRBV28	TRBJ1-2	.	.	CASSSTGSYGYTF	TGTGCCAGCAGTTCGACAGGATCCTATGGCTACACCTTC
TRBV30	TRBJ2-7	.	.	CAWSASPASEQYF	TGTGCCTGGAGCGCCTCGCCTGCGAGCGAGCAGTACTTC
TRBV12-3/TRBV12-4	TRBJ2-7	TRBD2	.	CASSPSGGYEQYF	TGTGCCAGCAGTCCTAGCGGGGGCTACGAGCAGTACTTC
TRBV5-6	TRBJ2-3	TRBD1	.	CASSQGQGTDTQYF	TGTGCCAGCAGCCAGGGACAGGGCACAGATACGCAGTATTTT
TRBV10-1	TRBJ2-1	TRBD2	once	CASSESPPGGAGGDNEQFF	TGCGCCAGCAGTGAGTCACCGCCGGGGGGAGCGGGGGGAGACAATGAGCAGTTCTTC
TRBV5-1	TRBJ2-3	TRBD1	.	CASSLGQGSTDTQYF	TGCGCCAGCAGCTTGGGACAGGGATCCACAGATACGCAGTATTTT
TRBV29-1	TRBJ2-3	TRBD1	once	CSALIQGATDTQYF	TGCAGCGCCTTGATACAGGGGGCTACAGATACGCAGTATTTT
TRBV11-3	TRBJ2-1	.	.	CASSLDTYNEQFF	TGTGCCAGCAGCTTGGACACCTACAATGAGCAGTTCTTC
TRBV2	TRBJ1-2	.	once	CASGGLANYGYTF	TGTGCCAGCGGGGGACTAGCTAACTATGGCTACACCTTC
TRBV12-5	TRBJ2-6	TRBD1	.	CASGPRDRGYSGANVLTF	TGTGCTAGTGGCCCCCGGGACAGGGGATACTCTGGGGCCAACGTCCTGACTTTC
TRBV5-1	TRBJ1-1	.	.	CASSESVGLSDTEAFF	TGCGCCAGCAGCGAATCGGTGGGGCTCTCGGACACTGAAGCTTTCTTT
TRBV19	TRBJ2-1	TRBD2	.	CASSIRSGGGYNEQFF	TGTGCCAGTAGTATACGGAGCGGGGGGGGCTACAATGAGCAGTTCTTC
TRBV7-8	TRBJ2-1	TRBD2	few	CASSSLVAGGFYEQFF	TGTGCCAGCAGCTCCTTAGTGGCGGGGGGTTTCTATGAGCAGTTCTTC
TRBV18	TRBJ2-5	.	.	CASSPSETQYF	TGTGCCAGCTCCCCGTCGGAGACCCAGTACTTC
TRBV6-5	TRBJ2-5	.	.	CASTGEETQYF	TGTGCCAGCACGGGGGAAGAGACCCAGTACTTC
TRBV28	TRBJ1-2	TRBD1	once	CASSFQGTGNGYTF	TGTGCCAGCAGTTTTCAGGGGACAGGGAATGGCTACACCTTC
TRBV30	TRBJ1-3	.	once	CAWRRWGLDDTIYF	TGTGCCTGGAGGAGGTGGGGGCTTGATGACACCATATATTTT
TRBV18	TRBJ1-2	.	.	CASSPRANGNYGYTF	TGTGCCAGCTCACCGAGGGCCAACGGGAACTATGGCTACACCTTC
TRBV6-1	TRBJ1-2	.	.	CASSENRRYTF	TGTGCCAGCAGTGAAAACAGACGCTACACCTTC
TRBV30	TRBJ1-2	.	few	CAWKAVLGGYTF	TGTGCCTGGAAGGCGGTCCTGGGTGGCTACACCTTC
TRBV18	TRBJ2-7	TRBD2	.	CASSLGGGGSRAYEQYF	TGTGCCAGCTCACTCGGGGGCGGGGGGTCCCGGGCCTACGAGCAGTACTTC
TRBV18	TRBJ1-1	TRBD1	few	CASSQDRGALNTEAFF	TGTGCCAGCTCACAAGACAGGGGAGCCTTGAACACTGAAGCTTTCTTT
TRBV5-1	TRBJ2-5	TRBD2	.	CASSPPTSGGPYQETQYF	TGCGCCAGCAGCCCCCCGACTAGCGGGGGGCCGTACCAAGAGACCCAGTACTTC
TRBV5-5	TRBJ1-5	.	.	CASSLGGWEPQHF	TGTGCCAGCAGCTTGGGAGGGTGGGAGCCCCAGCATTTT
TRBV12-3/TRBV12-4	TRBJ1-6	.	.	CASKKSATSTLHF	TGTGCCAGCAAAAAGAGTGCCACCTCCACCCTCCACTTT
TRBV5-4	TRBJ1-2	.	few	CASSTQGLGGYTF	TGTGCCAGCAGTACCCAGGGCTTGGGTGGCTACACCTTC
TRBV3-1/TRBV3-2	TRBJ2-5	.	.	CASRFSRETQYF	TGTGCCAGCAGATTCTCGCGGGAGACCCAGTACTTC